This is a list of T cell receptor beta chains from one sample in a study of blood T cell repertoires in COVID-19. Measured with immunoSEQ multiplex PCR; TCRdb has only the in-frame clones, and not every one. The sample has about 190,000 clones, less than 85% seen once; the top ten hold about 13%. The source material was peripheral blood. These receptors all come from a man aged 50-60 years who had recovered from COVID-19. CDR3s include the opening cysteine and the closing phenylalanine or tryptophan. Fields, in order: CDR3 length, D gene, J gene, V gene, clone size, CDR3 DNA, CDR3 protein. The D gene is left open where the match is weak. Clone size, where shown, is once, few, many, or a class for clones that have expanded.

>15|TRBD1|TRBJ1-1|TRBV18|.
TGTGCCAGCTCACCAACAGGGGCCCGGGGCACTGAAGCTTTCTTT
CASSPTGARGTEAFF
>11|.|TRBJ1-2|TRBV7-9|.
TGTGCCAGCAGCAGGACGGGGGGCTACACCTTC
CASSRTGGYTF
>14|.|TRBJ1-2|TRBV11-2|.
TGTGCCAGCAGCTTAGATCGAGCTAACTATGGCTACACCTTC
CASSLDRANYGYTF
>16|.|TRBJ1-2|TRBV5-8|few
TGTGCCAGCAGCTTGGCCAATTGGGGAGTGAACTATGGCTACACCTTC
CASSLANWGVNYGYTF
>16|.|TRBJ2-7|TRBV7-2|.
TGTGCCAGCAGCTTGGACAGCGGCGGGAGTCCCTACGAGCAGTACTTC
CASSLDSGGSPYEQYF
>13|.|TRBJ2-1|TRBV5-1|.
TGCGCCAGCAGCTTGGTTAGTGGTAGTGAGCAGTTCTTC
CASSLVSGSEQFF
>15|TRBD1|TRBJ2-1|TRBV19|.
TGTGCCAGTAGTAGCCCCGGGACAGTCTACAATGAGCAGTTCTTC
CASSSPGTVYNEQFF
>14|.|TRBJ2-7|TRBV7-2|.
TGTGCCAGCAGCTTAAGGGCAGGGCCGTACGAGCAGTACTTC
CASSLRAGPYEQYF
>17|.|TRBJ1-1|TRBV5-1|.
TGCGCCAGCAGCTCCTTCTCCGGAGGGTGGAGGAACACTGAAGCTTTCTTT
CASSSFSGGWRNTEAFF
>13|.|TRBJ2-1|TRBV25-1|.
TGTGCCAGCAGTGGCGGAGTCTACAATGAGCAGTTCTTC
CASSGGVYNEQFF
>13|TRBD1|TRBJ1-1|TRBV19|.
TGTGCCAGTAGTGAACAGGGGATCTCTGAAGCTTTCTTT
CASSEQGISEAFF
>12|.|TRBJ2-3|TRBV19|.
TGTGCCAGTAGTGGAGAAGACAGTACGCAGTATTTT
CASSGEDSTQYF
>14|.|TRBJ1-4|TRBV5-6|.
TGTGCCAGCAGCTTTGGGACACATAATGAAAAACTGTTTTTT
CASSFGTHNEKLFF
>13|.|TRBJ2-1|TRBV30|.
TGTGCCTGGAGGGAGGCCAGGATCGGTGAGCAGTTCTTC
CAWREARIGEQFF
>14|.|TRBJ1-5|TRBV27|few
TGTGCCAGCAAAGGACACCAGAGCAATCAGCCCCAGCATTTT
CASKGHQSNQPQHF
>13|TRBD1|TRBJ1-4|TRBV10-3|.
TGTGCCAGCCAACAGGGGGTTAATGAAAAACTGTTTTTT
CASQQGVNEKLFF
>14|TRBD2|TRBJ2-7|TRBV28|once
TGTGCCAGCACCCCAGGGTCGGGAGGGGGAGAGCAGTACTTC
CASTPGSGGGEQYF
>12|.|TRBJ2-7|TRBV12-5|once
TGTGCTAGCGGTTTGTGGCCCTACGAGCAGTACTTC
CASGLWPYEQYF
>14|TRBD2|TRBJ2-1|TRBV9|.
TGTGCCAGCAGCGAAAGCGGGAGGGCCTATGAGCAGTTCTTC
CASSESGRAYEQFF
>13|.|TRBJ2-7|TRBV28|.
TGTGCCAGCAGTTTAGGAGAAACCTACGAGCAGTACTTC
CASSLGETYEQYF
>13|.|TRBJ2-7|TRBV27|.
TGTGCCAGCAGTTTTCGCAGGGGGGACGAGCAGTACTTC
CASSFRRGDEQYF
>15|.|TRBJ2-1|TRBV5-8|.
TGTGCCAGCAGCCTCGGACAGTGGATGTACTATGAGCAGTTCTTC
CASSLGQWMYYEQFF
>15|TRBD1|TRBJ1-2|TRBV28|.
TGTGCCAGCATCTCCCCGGGACAGTCGTCCTCTGGCTACACCTTC
CASISPGQSSSGYTF
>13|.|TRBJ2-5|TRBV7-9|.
TGTGCCAGCAGCTTAGTGGGAGCAGAGACCCAGTACTTC
CASSLVGAETQYF
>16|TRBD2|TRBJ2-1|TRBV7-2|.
TGTGCCAGCAGCCCGGGGACTAGCGGGAGTAGAAATGAGCAGTTCTTC
CASSPGTSGSRNEQFF
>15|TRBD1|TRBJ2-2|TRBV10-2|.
TGCGCCAGCAGTGAGGGGACAGCGAACACCGGGGAGCTGTTTTTT
CASSEGTANTGELFF
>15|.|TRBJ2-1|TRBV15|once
TGTGCCACCAGCAGAGACTCGGGGTCCTACAATGAGCAGTTCTTC
CATSRDSGSYNEQFF
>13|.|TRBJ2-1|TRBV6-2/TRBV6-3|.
TGTGCCAGCAGTTTGGACGGGGACAATGAGCAGTTCTTC
CASSLDGDNEQFF
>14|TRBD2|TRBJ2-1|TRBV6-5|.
TGTGCCAGCAGCCGCACACTAGCGGCGAATGAGCAGTTCTTC
CASSRTLAANEQFF
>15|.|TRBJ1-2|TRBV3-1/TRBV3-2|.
TGTGCCAGCAGCCACTACACAGAAGCTAACTATGGCTACACCTTC
CASSHYTEANYGYTF
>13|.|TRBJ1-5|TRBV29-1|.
TGCAGCGTTGTCCCCGGGGACAATCAGCCCCAGCATTTT
CSVVPGDNQPQHF
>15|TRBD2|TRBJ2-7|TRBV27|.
TGTGCCAGCAGTTTATGGACTAGCGGTCCCTACGAGCAGTACTTC
CASSLWTSGPYEQYF
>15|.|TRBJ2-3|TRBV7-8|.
TGTGCCAGCAGCTTAGGCGGCGGGTTCCCAGATACGCAGTATTTT
CASSLGGGFPDTQYF
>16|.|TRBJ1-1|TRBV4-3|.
TGCGCCAGCAGCCAAGATAGACAAGGGAGGAACACTGAAGCTTTCTTT
CASSQDRQGRNTEAFF
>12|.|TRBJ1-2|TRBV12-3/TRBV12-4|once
TGTGCCAGCAGTTGGGACATGTATGGCTACACCTTC
CASSWDMYGYTF
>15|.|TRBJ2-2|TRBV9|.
TGTGCCAGCAGCCTCAGACTACCCCGCACCGGGGAGCTGTTTTTT
CASSLRLPRTGELFF
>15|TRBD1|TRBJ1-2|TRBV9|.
TGTGCCAGCAGCGCCAGGACAGGGCCGAACTATGGCTACACCTTC
CASSARTGPNYGYTF